This entry is about one T cell receptor (beta chain). This CDR3 is built from 16 residues. The V gene end was trimmed by 3 bases and the J gene end by 8 bases; junction bases not matched to a gene: 12. Germline values: CDR1 LNHDA, CDR2 SQIVND (reference sequence). The participants were between about 18 and 89 years old and came from under 25 US areas. In assigning cohorts, the study relied on participant-reported clinical history. Recovery meant two consecutive negative NP/OP PCR tests, professional clearance, or resolved symptoms. The data are from a study of blood T cell repertoires in COVID-19. The overall study: From T cells, B-cell-depleted T cells, or PBMCs came the material, which was cDNA or gDNA.

Here immunoSEQ multiplex PCR was the method, and the copy in TCRdb shows in-frame clones only, minus some. The sample has 390,000 or so clones, around 87% seen once. The specimen sequenced was PBMCs or T cells enriched from blood (not recorded which). This chain links TRBV19 with TRBJ1-2, with 10 positions matching TRBD1. The receptor was derived from a woman aged 45-59 years who had recovered from COVID-19. CDR3 nucleotide sequence: TGTGCCAGTAGTATGGGACAGGGGATGCCCGGGATGGGCTACACCTTC. It codes for CASSMGQGMPGMGYTF. The whole variable domain, filled in from reference TRBV19 and TRBJ1-2, reads DGGITQSPKYLFRKEGQNVTLSCEQNLNHDAMYWYRQDPGQGLRLIYYSQIVNDFQKGDIAEGYSVSREKKESFPLTVTSAQKNPTAFYLCASSMGQGMPGMGYTFGSGTRLTVV.